Sequencing of this T cell receptor beta chain was carried out in a study of human T cells and chemical hapten exposure. Across the study: Per-sample TCR yield variation was attributed mainly to small pooled library volume differences.

TCRdb redid the calling of the RACE reads with MiXCR, one entry per CDR3 protein. The sample contains fewer than 130,000 distinct CDR3 sequences, approximately 9.9% of which appear only once. Described time point: patch test 1, 2 weeks after DPC sensitization. Noted treatment: therapeutic diphenylcyclopropenone sensitization with weekly scalp DPC. V was trimmed by 8 bases and J by 2 bases, leaving 13 bases between them. The CDR3 is 14 amino acids. Looked up from germline, CDR1 is KGHSH and CDR2 is LQKENI. Source: whole blood, taken in connection with sensitization to the hapten diphenylcyclopropenone (DPC). The source is a woman in her thirties or forties with alopecia areata. Some clones in this sample may be carry-over from other donors' samples. The chain employs TRBV18 and TRBJ1-5; D unresolved. CDR3 sequence: CASRPSVGNQPQHF. CDR3 coding DNA: TGTGCCAGCCGACCATCGGTTGGCAATCAGCCCCAGCATTTT.